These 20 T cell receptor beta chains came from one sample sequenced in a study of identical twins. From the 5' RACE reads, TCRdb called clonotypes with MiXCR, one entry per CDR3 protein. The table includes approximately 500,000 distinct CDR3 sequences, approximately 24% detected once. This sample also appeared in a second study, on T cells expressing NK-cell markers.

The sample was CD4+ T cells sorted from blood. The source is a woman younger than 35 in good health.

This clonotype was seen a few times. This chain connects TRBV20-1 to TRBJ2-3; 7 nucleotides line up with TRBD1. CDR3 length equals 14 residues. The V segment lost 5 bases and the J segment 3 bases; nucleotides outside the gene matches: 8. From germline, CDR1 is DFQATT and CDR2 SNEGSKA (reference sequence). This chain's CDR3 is CSAPLTGTTDTQYF. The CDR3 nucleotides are TGCAGTGCTCCGTTGACAGGGACGACAGATACGCAGTATTTT.

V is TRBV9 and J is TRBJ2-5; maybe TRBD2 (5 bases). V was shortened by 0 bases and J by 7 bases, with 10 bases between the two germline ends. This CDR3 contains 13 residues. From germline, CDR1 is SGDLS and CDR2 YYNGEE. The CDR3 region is CASSVAEGTTQYF. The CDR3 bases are TGTGCCAGCAGCGTAGCTGAGGGAACGACCCAGTACTTC. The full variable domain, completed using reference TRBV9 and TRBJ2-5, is DSGVTQTPKHLITATGQRVTLRCSPRSGDLSVYWYQQSLDQGLQFLIQYYNGEERAKGNILERFSAQQFPDLHSELNLSSLELGDSALYFCASSVAEGTTQYFGPGTRLLVL.

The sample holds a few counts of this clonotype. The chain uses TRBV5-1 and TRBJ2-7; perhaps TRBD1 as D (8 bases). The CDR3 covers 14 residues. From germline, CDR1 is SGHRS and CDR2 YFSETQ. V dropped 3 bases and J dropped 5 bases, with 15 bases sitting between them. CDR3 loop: CASSYGQGGDEQYF. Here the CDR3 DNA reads TGCGCCAGCAGCTATGGACAGGGAGGGGACGAGCAGTACTTC.

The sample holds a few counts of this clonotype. The CDR3 is CSASSGIQPQHF. The CDR3 DNA sequence: TGCAGTGCTAGCTCCGGAATTCAGCCCCAGCATTTT. This chain links TRBV20-1 with TRBJ1-5; D gene unclear. Germline V CDR1 and CDR2: DFQATT, SNEGSKA (reference sequence). Trimming took 3 bases from V and 6 from J, leaving 9 bases between them. This CDR3 has 12 amino acids.

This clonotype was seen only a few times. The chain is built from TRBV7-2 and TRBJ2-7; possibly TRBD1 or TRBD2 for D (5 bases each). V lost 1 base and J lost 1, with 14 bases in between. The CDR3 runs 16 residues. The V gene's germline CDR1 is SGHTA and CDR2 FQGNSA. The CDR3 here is CASSLDGTTPSYEQYF. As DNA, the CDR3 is TGTGCCAGCAGCTTAGATGGGACCACTCCTTCCTACGAGCAGTACTTC.

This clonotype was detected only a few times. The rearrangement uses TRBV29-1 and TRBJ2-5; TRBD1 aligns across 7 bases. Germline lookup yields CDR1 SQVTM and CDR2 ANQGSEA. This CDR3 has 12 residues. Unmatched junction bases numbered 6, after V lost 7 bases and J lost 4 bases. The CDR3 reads CSGGYRGETQYF. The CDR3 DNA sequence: TGCAGCGGGGGCTACAGGGGAGAGACCCAGTACTTC.

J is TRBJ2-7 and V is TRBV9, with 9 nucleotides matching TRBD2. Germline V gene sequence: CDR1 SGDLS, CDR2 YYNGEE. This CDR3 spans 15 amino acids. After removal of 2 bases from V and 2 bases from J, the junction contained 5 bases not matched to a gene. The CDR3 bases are TGTGCCAGCAGCGTTAGCGGGGGTGGGACCTACGAGCAGTACTTC. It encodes CASSVSGGGTYEQYF. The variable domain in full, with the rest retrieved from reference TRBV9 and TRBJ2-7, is DSGVTQTPKHLITATGQRVTLRCSPRSGDLSVYWYQQSLDQGLQFLIQYYNGEERAKGNILERFSAQQFPDLHSELNLSSLELGDSALYFCASSVSGGGTYEQYFGPGTRLTVT.

The CDR3 region is CASSLAGSTNEKLFF. The CDR3 DNA follows: TGTGCCAGCAGTTTAGCAGGGTCTACTAATGAAAAACTGTTTTTT. V is TRBV12-3 or TRBV12-4 and J is TRBJ1-4; no firm D call. Trimming pared 0 bases from V and 2 bases from J, leaving 7 bases between. The CDR3 covers 15 residues.

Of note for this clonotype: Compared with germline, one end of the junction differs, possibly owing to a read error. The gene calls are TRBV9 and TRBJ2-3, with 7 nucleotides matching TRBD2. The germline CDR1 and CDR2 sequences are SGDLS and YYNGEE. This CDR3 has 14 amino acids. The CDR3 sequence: CASSPSGVTDTLYF. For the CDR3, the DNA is TGTGCCAGCAGCCCCAGCGGGGTCACAGATACGCTGTATTTT. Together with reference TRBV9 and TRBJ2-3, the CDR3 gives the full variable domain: DSGVTQTPKHLITATGQRVTLRCSPRSGDLSVYWYQQSLDQGLQFLIQYYNGEERAKGNILERFSAQQFPDLHSELNLSSLELGDSALYFCASSPSGVTDTLYFGPGTRLTVL.

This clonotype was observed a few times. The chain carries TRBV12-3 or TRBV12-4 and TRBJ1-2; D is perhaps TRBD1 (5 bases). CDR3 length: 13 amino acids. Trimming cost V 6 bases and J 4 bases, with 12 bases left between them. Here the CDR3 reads CASRRADSYGYTF. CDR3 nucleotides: TGTGCCAGCAGACGTGCCGACAGCTATGGCTACACCTTC.

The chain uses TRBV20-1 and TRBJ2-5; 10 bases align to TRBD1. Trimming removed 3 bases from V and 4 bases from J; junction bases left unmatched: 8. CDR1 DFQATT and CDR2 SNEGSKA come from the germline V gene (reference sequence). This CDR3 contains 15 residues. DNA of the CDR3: TGCAGTGCTAGTCTTTTGGGACAGGGGAGAGAGACCCAGTACTTC. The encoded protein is CSASLLGQGRETQYF.

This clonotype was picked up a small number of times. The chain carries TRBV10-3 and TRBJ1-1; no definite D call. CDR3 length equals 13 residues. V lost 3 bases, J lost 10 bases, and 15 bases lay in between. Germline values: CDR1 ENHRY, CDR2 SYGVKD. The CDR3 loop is CAISEGSDLSAFF. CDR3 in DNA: TGTGCCATCAGTGAAGGGTCAGACTTATCAGCTTTCTTT.

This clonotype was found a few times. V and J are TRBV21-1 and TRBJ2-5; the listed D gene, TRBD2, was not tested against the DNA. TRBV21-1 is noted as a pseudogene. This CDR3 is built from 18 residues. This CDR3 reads CASSAEGTSGRSRETQYF. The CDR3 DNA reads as TGTGCCAGCAGCGCCGAGGGGACTAGCGGGAGATCTCGGGAGACCCAGTACTTC.

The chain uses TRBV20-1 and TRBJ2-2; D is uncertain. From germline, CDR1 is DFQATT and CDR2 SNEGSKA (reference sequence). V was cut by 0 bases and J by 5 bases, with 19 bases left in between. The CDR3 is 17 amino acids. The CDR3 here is CSARDLRKDPWTGELFF. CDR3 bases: TGCAGTGCTAGAGATCTCAGGAAGGACCCTTGGACCGGGGAGCTGTTTTTT.

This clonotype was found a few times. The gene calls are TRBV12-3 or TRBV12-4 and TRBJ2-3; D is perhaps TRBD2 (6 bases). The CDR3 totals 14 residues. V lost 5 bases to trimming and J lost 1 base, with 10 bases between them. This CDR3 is CASSNRERTDTQYF. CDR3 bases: TGTGCCAGCAGTAACCGGGAGCGCACAGATACGCAGTATTTT.

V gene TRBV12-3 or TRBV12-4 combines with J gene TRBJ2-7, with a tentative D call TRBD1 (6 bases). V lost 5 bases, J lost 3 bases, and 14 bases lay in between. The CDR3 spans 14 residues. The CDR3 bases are TGTGCCAGCAGTGACCGGGACATAAGCTACGAGCAGTACTTC. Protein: CASSDRDISYEQYF.

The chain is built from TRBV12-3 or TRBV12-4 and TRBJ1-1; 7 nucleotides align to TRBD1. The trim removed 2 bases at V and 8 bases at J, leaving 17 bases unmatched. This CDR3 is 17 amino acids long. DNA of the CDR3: TGTGCCAGCAGTTTATTATCGGGACAGAGGGAACACGGGGAAGCTTTCTTT. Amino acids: CASSLLSGQREHGEAFF.

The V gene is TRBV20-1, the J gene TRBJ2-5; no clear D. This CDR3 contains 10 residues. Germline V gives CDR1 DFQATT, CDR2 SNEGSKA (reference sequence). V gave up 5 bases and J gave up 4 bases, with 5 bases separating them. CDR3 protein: CSASPETQYF. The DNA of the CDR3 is TGCAGTGCTTCCCCAGAGACCCAGTACTTC.

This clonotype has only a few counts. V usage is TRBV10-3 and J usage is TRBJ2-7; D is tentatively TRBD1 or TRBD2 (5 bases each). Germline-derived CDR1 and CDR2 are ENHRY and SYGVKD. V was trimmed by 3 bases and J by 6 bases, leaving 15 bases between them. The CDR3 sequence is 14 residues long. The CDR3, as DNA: TGTGCCATCAGTGACCTACAGGAGGCTATCGAGCAGTACTTC. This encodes CAISDLQEAIEQYF.

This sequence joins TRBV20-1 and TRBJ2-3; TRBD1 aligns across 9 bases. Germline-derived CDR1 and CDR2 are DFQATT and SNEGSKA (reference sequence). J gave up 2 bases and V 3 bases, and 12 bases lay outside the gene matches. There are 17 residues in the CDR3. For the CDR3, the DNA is TGCAGTGCTAGGAGGGGGGGACAGGGCAGTCCCACAGATACGCAGTATTTT. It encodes CSARRGGQGSPTDTQYF.